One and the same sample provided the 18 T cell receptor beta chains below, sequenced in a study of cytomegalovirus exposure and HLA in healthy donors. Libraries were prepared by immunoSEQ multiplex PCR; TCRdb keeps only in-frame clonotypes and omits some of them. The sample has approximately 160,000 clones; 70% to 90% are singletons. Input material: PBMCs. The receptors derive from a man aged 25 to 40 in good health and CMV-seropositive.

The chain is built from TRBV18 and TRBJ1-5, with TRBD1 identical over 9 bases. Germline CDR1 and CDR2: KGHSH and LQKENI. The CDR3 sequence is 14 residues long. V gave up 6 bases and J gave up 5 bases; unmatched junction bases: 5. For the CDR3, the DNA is TGTGCCAGCTCCCTACAGGGGGCCTATCAGCCCCAGCATTTT. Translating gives CASSLQGAYQPQHF.

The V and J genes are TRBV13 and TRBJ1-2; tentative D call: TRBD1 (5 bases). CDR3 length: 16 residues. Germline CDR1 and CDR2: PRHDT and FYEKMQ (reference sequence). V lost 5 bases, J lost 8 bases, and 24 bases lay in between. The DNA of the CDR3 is TGTGCCAGCAGCCCGCCTAAGGGTGGCCCGAACAGGGGCTACACCTTC. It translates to CASSPPKGGPNRGYTF. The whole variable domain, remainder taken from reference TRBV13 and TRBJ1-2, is AAGVIQSPRHLIKEKRETATLKCYPIPRHDTVYWYQQGPGQDPQFLISFYEKMQSDKGSIPDRFSAQQFSDYHSELNMSSLELGDSALYFCASSPPKGGPNRGYTFGSGTRLTVV.

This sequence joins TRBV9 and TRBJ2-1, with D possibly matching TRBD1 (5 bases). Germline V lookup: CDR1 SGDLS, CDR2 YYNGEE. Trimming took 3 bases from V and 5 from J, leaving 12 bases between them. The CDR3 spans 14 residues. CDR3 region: CASSAYRINNEQFF. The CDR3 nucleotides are TGTGCCAGCAGCGCTTACAGGATCAACAATGAGCAGTTCTTC. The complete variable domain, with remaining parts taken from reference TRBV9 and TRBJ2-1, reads DSGVTQTPKHLITATGQRVTLRCSPRSGDLSVYWYQQSLDQGLQFLIQYYNGEERAKGNILERFSAQQFPDLHSELNLSSLELGDSALYFCASSAYRINNEQFFGPGTRLTVL.

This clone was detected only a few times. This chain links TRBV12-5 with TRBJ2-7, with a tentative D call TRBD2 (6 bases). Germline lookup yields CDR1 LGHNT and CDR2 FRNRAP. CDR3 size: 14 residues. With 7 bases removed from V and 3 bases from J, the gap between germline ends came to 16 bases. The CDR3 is CASANGGVIYEQYF. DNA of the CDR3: TGTGCTAGTGCCAATGGAGGGGTGATCTACGAGCAGTACTTC.

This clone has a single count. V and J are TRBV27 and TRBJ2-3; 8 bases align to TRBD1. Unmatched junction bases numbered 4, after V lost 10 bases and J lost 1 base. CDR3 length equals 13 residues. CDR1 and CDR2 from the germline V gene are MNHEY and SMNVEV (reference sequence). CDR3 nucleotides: TGTGCCACCGGACAGGGAGGCACAGATACGCAGTATTTT. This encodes CATGQGGTDTQYF.

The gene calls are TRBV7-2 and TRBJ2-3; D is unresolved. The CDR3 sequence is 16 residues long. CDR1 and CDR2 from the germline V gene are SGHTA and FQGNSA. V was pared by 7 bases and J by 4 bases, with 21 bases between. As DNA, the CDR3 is TGTGCCAGCACCCCAGGTCTTGGGTCCCGCGCAGATACGCAGTATTTT. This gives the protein CASTPGLGSRADTQYF.

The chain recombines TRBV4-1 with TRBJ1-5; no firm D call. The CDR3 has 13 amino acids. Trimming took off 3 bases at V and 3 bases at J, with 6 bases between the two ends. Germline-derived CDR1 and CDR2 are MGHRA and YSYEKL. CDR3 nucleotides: TGCGCCAGCAGCCACGAGGCCAATCAGCCCCAGCATTTT. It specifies CASSHEANQPQHF.

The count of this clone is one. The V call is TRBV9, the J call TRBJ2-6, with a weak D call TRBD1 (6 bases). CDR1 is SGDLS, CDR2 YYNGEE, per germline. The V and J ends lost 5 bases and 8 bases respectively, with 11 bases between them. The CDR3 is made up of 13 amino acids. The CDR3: CASSTGTSNVLTF. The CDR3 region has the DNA TGTGCCAGCAGTACAGGGACATCCAACGTCCTGACTTTC.

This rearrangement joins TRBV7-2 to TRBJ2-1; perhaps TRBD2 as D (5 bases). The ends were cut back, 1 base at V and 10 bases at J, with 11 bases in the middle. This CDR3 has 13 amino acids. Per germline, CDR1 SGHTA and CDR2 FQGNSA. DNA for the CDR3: TGTGCCAGCAGCTTAGTTGGATCGGGGGAGCAGTTCTTC. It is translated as CASSLVGSGEQFF.

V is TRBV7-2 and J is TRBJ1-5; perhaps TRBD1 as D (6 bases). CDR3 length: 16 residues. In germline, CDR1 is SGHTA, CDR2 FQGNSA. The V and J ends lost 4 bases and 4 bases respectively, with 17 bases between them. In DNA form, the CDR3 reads TGTGCCAGCAGCTCAATGGCGGCAGGGGCGAATCAGCCCCAGCATTTT. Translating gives CASSSMAAGANQPQHF.

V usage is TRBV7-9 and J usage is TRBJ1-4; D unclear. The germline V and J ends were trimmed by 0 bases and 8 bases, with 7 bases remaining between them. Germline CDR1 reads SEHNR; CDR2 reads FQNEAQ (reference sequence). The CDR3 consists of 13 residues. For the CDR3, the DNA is TGTGCCAGCAGCTTAGCTGGGGAGGAAAAACTGTTTTTT. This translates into CASSLAGEEKLFF.

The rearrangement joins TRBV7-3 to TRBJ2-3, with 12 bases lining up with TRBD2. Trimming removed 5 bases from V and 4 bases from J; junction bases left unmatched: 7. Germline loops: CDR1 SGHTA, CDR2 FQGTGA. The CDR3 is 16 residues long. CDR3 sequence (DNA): TGTGCCAGCAGCCCCGCTAGCGGGGGGGCTTCAGATACGCAGTATTTT. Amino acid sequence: CASSPASGGASDTQYF.

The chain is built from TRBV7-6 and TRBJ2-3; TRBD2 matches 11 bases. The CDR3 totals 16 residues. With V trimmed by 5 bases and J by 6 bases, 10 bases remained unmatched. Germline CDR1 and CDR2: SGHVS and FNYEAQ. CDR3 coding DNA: TGTGCCAGCAGCCATACCGGGACTAGCGGTGTGGATACGCAGTATTTT. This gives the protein CASSHTGTSGVDTQYF. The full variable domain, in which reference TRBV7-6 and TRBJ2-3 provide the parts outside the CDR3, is GAGVSQSPRYKVTKRGQDVALRCDPISGHVSLYWYRQALGQGPEFLTYFNYEAQQDKSGLPNDRFSAERPEGSISTLTIQRTEQRDSAMYRCASSHTGTSGVDTQYFGPGTRLTVL.

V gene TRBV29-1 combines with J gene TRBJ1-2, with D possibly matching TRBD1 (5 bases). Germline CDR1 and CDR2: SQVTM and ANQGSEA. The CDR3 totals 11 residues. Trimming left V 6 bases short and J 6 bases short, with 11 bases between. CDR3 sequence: CSVSQGDGYTF. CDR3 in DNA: TGCAGCGTGTCCCAAGGGGATGGCTACACCTTC.

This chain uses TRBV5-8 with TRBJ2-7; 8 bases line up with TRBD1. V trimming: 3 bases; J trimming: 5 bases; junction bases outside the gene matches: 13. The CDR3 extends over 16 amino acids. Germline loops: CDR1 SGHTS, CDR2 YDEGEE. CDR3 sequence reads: CASSYDRGGGGNEQYF. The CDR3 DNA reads TGTGCCAGCAGCTACGACAGGGGAGGCGGTGGAAACGAGCAGTACTTC.

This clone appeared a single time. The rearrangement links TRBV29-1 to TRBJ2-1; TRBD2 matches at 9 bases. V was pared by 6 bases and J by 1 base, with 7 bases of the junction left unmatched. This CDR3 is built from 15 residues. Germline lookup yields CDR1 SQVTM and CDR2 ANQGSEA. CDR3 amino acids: CSVETGLASYNEQFF. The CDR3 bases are TGCAGCGTGGAGACTGGACTAGCGTCCTACAATGAGCAGTTCTTC.

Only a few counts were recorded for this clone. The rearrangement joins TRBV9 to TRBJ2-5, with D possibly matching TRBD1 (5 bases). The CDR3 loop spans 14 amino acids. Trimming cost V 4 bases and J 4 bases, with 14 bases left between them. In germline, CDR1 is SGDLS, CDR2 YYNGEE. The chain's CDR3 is CASSTGPGAETQYF. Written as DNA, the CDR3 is TGTGCCAGCAGCACAGGTCCTGGGGCAGAGACCCAGTACTTC. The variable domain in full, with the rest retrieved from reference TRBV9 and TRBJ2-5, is DSGVTQTPKHLITATGQRVTLRCSPRSGDLSVYWYQQSLDQGLQFLIQYYNGEERAKGNILERFSAQQFPDLHSELNLSSLELGDSALYFCASSTGPGAETQYFGPGTRLLVL.

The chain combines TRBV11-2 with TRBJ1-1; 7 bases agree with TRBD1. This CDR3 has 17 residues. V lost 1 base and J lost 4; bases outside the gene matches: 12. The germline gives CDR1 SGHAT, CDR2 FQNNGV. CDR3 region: CASSLGIQGKRSTEAFF. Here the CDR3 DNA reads TGTGCCAGCAGCTTAGGGATACAGGGGAAACGGAGCACTGAAGCTTTCTTT.